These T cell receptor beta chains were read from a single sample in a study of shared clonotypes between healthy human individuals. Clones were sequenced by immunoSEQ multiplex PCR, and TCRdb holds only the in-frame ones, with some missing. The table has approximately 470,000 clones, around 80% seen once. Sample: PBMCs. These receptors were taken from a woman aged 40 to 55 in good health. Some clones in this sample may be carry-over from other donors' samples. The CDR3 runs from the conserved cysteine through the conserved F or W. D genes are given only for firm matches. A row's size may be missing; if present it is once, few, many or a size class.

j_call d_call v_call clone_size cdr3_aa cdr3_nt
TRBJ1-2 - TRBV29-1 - CSVGERGADSLYGYTF TGCAGCGTTGGGGAGAGGGGGGCCGATTCCCTCTATGGCTACACATTC
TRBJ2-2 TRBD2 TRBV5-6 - CASTMALAGFTGELFF TGTGCCAGCACCATGGCGCTAGCGGGGTTTACCGGGGAGCTGTTTTTT
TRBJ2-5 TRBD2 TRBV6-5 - CASSRTSEVGTQYF TGTGCCAGCAGTCGGACTAGCGAGGTTGGGACCCAGTACTTC
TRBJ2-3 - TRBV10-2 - CATLSGGADTQYF TGCGCCACCCTATCAGGAGGGGCAGATACGCAGTATTTT
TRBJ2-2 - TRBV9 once CASSVGLFTNTGELFF TGTGCCAGCAGCGTGGGATTATTTACGAACACCGGGGAGCTGTTTTTT
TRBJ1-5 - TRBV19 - CASSIERGFGGNQPQHF TGTGCCAGTAGTATAGAGCGAGGGTTTGGTGGCAATCAGCCCCAGCATTTT
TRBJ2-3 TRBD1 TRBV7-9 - CASSSDRGLKSSTDTQYF TGTGCCAGCAGCTCCGACAGGGGGCTCAAGTCTAGCACAGATACGCAGTATTTT
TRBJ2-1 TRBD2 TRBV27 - CASSSLKTSGGYNEQFF TGTGCCAGCAGTTCTCTTAAGACTAGCGGGGGCTACAATGAGCAGTTCTTC
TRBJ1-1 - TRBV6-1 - CASSTEIMNTEAFF TGTGCCAGCAGCACCGAAATTATGAACACTGAAGCTTTCTTT
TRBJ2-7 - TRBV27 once CASSASGTSYEQYF TGTGCCAGCAGTGCCTCCGGGACGAGCTACGAGCAGTACTTC
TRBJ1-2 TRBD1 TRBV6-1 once CASSRWTGPYGYTF TGTGCCAGCAGTAGATGGACAGGCCCCTATGGCTACACCTTC
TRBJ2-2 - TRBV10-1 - CASSESGAGELFF TGCGCCAGCAGTGAGTCCGGTGCCGGGGAGCTGTTTTTT
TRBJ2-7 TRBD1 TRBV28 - CASSYTGVPTYEQYF TGTGCCAGCAGTTATACAGGGGTCCCAACCTACGAGCAGTACTTC
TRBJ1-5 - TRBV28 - CASRDSGQPQHF TGTGCCAGCAGGGATTCCGGTCAGCCCCAGCATTTT
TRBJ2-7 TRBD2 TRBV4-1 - CASSQRLGLAGEVYEQYF TGCGCCAGCAGCCAAAGATTAGGGCTAGCGGGAGAGGTCTACGAGCAGTACTTC
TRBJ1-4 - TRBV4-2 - CASSQRQPGREKLFF TGTGCCAGCAGCCAAAGACAGCCCGGACGGGAAAAACTGTTTTTT
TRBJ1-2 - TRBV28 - CAAARPRLNFGYTF TGTGCGGCGGCTAGGCCGCGGCTCAATTTTGGCTACACCTTC
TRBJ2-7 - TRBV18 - CASSPRYRDYEQYF TGTGCCAGCTCACCGAGGTACAGGGACTACGAGCAGTACTTC